These 30 T cell receptor beta chains were sequenced from one sample in a study of cytotoxic CD8 clonotypes in ibrutinib-treated CLL. Produced via immunoSEQ multiplex PCR; TCRdb's table is partial and in-frame only. The data hold approximately 320,000 clones, with 67% observed a single time. Sequenced material: PBMCs, taken after 36 months of ibrutinib treatment. These receptors originate from a human donor with chronic lymphocytic leukemia.

V usage is TRBV18 and J usage is TRBJ1-5, with D possibly being TRBD1 (5 bases). Trimming took 6 bases from V and 3 from J, leaving 9 bases between them. CDR1 is KGHSH and CDR2 is LQKENI in the germline V gene. This CDR3 has 13 residues. The CDR3 region is CASSWDPNQPQHF. For the CDR3, the DNA is TGTGCCAGCTCCTGGGACCCCAATCAGCCCCAGCATTTT.

The chain joins TRBV6-5 to TRBJ2-2; no reliable D call. This CDR3 spans 14 amino acids. Germline CDR1 and CDR2: MNHEY and SVGAGI. V was shortened by 8 bases and J by 1 base, with 11 bases between the two germline ends. DNA for the CDR3: TGTGCCAGCGGCGTAAAGGGGAACACCGGGGAGCTGTTTTTT. It specifies CASGVKGNTGELFF.

CDR3 amino acids: CASSLAGTLSYEQYF. CDR3 in DNA: TGTGCCAGCAGCTTAGCAGGGACTTTAAGCTACGAGCAGTACTTC. The chain recombines TRBV7-8 with TRBJ2-7; tentative D call: TRBD2 (6 bases). The CDR3 is made up of 15 amino acids. CDR1 and CDR2 (germline): SGHVS, FQNEAQ. Trimming took off 0 bases at V and 3 bases at J, with 12 bases between the two ends.

This chain connects TRBV10-3 to TRBJ1-2; D uncertain. CDR1 is ENHRY and CDR2 is SYGVKD in the germline V gene. The CDR3 is made up of 13 amino acids. V was pared by 4 bases and J by 2 bases, with 8 bases between. CDR3 residues: CAISVEQNYGYTF. CDR3 sequence (DNA): TGTGCCATCAGTGTAGAACAGAACTATGGCTACACCTTC.

The V call is TRBV29-1, the J call TRBJ2-7; 7 nucleotides line up with TRBD1. Germline V CDR1 and CDR2: SQVTM, ANQGSEA. CDR3 size: 12 residues. Trimming removed 6 bases from V and 3 bases from J; junction bases left unmatched: 5. The CDR3 is CSVRGQFYEQYF. The CDR3 DNA is TGCAGCGTACGGGGACAGTTCTACGAGCAGTACTTC.

A single count supports this clone. The chain couples TRBV11-2 to TRBJ1-2; D gene ambiguous. The CDR3 runs 16 residues. Trimming stripped 1 base from V and 0 bases from J, with 12 bases between. The germline CDR1 and CDR2 sequences are SGHAT and FQNNGV. Written as DNA, the CDR3 is TGTGCCAGCAGCTTAGTTAAACAGAAAGCTAACTATGGCTACACCTTC. Residues: CASSLVKQKANYGYTF. The variable domain in full, completed from reference TRBV11-2 and TRBJ1-2, reads EAGVAQSPRYKIIEKRQSVAFWCNPISGHATLYWYQQILGQGPKLLIQFQNNGVVDDSQLPKDRFSAERLKGVDSTLKIQPAKLEDSAVYLCASSLVKQKANYGYTFGSGTRLTVV.

The chain uses TRBV15 and TRBJ1-3, with D maybe TRBD1 (5 bases). The CDR3 is 17 amino acids. CDR1 is LNHNV, CDR2 YYDKDF, per germline (reference sequence). Trimming removed 2 bases at V and 0 bases at J, with 14 bases between. The CDR3: CATSRSGRLLSGNTIYF. The CDR3 DNA is TGTGCCACCAGCAGATCGGGACGGCTCCTCTCTGGAAACACCATATATTTT.

V and J are TRBV10-3 and TRBJ2-3; 13 bases align to TRBD2. V shed 3 bases, J shed 1 base, and the junction held 16 bases outside the gene matches. Germline V gene lookup returns CDR1 ENHRY and CDR2 SYGVKD. The CDR3 runs to 21 residues. CDR3 bases: TGTGCCATCAGTGAAATGGAAGGACTAGCGGGAGTAAATGGGGGCACAGATACGCAGTATTTT. Translation gives CAISEMEGLAGVNGGTDTQYF.

A single count supports this clone. The chain has TRBV27 and TRBJ1-2; D possibly corresponds to TRBD1 (6 bases). Germline CDR1 MNHEY, CDR2 SMNVEV (reference sequence). The V end was cut by 6 bases, the J end by 8 bases, with 10 bases between. The CDR3 covers 11 residues. The CDR3 nucleotides read TGTGCCAGCAGATTCAGGGGCGGCTACACCTTC. Its protein product is CASRFRGGYTF.

This chain uses TRBV6-5 with TRBJ2-3, with 11 bases identical to TRBD1. There are 14 residues in the CDR3. V lost 4 bases, J lost 7 bases, and 4 bases stayed unmatched. Germline CDR1 reads MNHEY; CDR2 reads SVGAGI. As DNA, the CDR3 is TGTGCCAGCAGTTTAGGACAGGGGGCATATACGCAGTATTTT. Its translation is CASSLGQGAYTQYF.

This clone came up a few times. This chain links TRBV7-8 with TRBJ1-4; no clear D. The V gene's germline CDR1 is SGHVS and CDR2 FQNEAQ. This CDR3 region has 14 residues. Trimming shortened V by 6 bases and J by 5 bases, and 13 bases separated the two germline ends. CDR3 nucleotide sequence: TGTGCCAGCAGTCTTAGGGAGGCGAATGAAAAACTGTTTTTT. It specifies CASSLREANEKLFF. Complete variable domain (other parts from reference TRBV7-8 and TRBJ1-4): GAGVSQSPRYKVAKRGQDVALRCDPISGHVSLFWYQQALGQGPEFLTYFQNEAQLDKSGLPSDRFFAERPEGSVSTLKIQRTQQEDSAVYLCASSLREANEKLFFGSGTQLSVL.

The rearrangement uses TRBV6-6 and TRBJ1-6; 7 bases match TRBD1. This CDR3 spans 15 amino acids. The germline V gene encodes CDR1 MNHNY and CDR2 SVGAGI (reference sequence). V was pared by 0 bases and J by 9 bases, with 5 bases of the junction left unmatched. CDR3 bases: TGTGCCAGCAGTTACTCAGAGGGGGCAGGTTCACCCCTCCACTTT. As protein: CASSYSEGAGSPLHF.

The J gene is TRBJ2-2, the V gene TRBV7-9; weak D call: TRBD1 (6 bases). The CDR3 sequence is 15 residues long. The V and J ends lost 2 bases and 6 bases respectively, with 13 bases between them. CDR1 SEHNR and CDR2 FQNEAQ come from the germline V gene (reference sequence). As DNA, the CDR3 is TGTGCCAGCAGCTTACACAGGGTTTTGGCCGGGGAGCTGTTTTTT. Translating it yields CASSLHRVLAGELFF.

This clone was observed a handful of times. V and J are TRBV11-2 and TRBJ2-2; D not certain. Trimming left V 0 bases short and J 6 bases short, with 2 bases between. The CDR3 runs 12 residues. Germline V lookup: CDR1 SGHAT, CDR2 FQNNGV. The CDR3 loop is CASSLDSGELFF. CDR3 nucleotides: TGTGCCAGCAGCTTAGATTCCGGGGAGCTGTTTTTT. The variable domain in full, completed from reference TRBV11-2 and TRBJ2-2, reads EAGVAQSPRYKIIEKRQSVAFWCNPISGHATLYWYQQILGQGPKLLIQFQNNGVVDDSQLPKDRFSAERLKGVDSTLKIQPAKLEDSAVYLCASSLDSGELFFGEGSRLTVL.

J is TRBJ2-7 and V is TRBV15; 8 bases align to TRBD1. The CDR3 extends over 16 amino acids. Germline V gene lookup returns CDR1 LNHNV and CDR2 YYDKDF (reference sequence). Unmatched junction bases numbered 6, after V lost 0 bases and J lost 2 bases. In DNA, the CDR3 is TGTGCCACCAGCAGAGACCAAAAACAGGGGGCCTACGAGCAGTACTTC. This gives the protein CATSRDQKQGAYEQYF.

A few counts support this clone. V usage is TRBV2 and J usage is TRBJ2-5, with D tentatively TRBD1 or TRBD2 (6 bases each). Germline CDR1 is SNHLY and CDR2 is FYNNEI. V lost 3 bases and J 5 bases, leaving 10 bases between the germline ends. The CDR3 sequence is 13 residues long. This CDR3 is CASSEGGLETQYF. CDR3 nucleotide sequence: TGTGCCAGCAGTGAGGGGGGCCTTGAGACCCAGTACTTC. The whole variable domain, remainder taken from reference TRBV2 and TRBJ2-5, is EPEVTQTPSHQVTQMGQEVILRCVPISNHLYFYWYRQILGQKVEFLVSFYNNEISEKSEIFDDQFSVERPDGSNFTLKIRSTKLEDSAMYFCASSEGGLETQYFGPGTRLLVL.

The chain employs TRBV20-1 and TRBJ1-3; D gene uncertain. V was clipped by 8 bases and J by 7 bases, with 12 bases between them. From germline, CDR1 is DFQATT and CDR2 SNEGSKA (reference sequence). The CDR3 is 11 residues long. CDR3 sequence (DNA): TGCAGTCCCTGGGCCGTGAACACCATATATTTT. Its protein is CSPWAVNTIYF.

This chain connects TRBV15 to TRBJ1-5; D gene ambiguous. Germline-derived CDR1 and CDR2 are LNHNV and YYDKDF (reference sequence). The CDR3 is 15 residues long. Trimming took 2 bases from V and 4 from J, leaving 12 bases between them. CDR3 sequence: CATSRFDGGNQPQHF. DNA for the CDR3: TGTGCCACCAGCAGATTCGATGGCGGGAATCAGCCCCAGCATTTT.

V gene TRBV5-1 combines with J gene TRBJ1-3; tentatively, D is TRBD1 (6 bases). Germline V gene sequence: CDR1 SGHRS, CDR2 YFSETQ. V gave up 6 bases and J gave up 0 bases, with 13 bases separating them. This CDR3 has 15 amino acids. The CDR3 loop reads CASTWDTSSGNTIYF. The CDR3 bases are TGCGCCAGCACCTGGGACACCAGCTCTGGAAACACCATATATTTT.

V is TRBV9 and J is TRBJ2-3, with unresolved D. The CDR3 runs 12 residues. V gave up 0 bases and J gave up 3 bases, with 2 bases separating them. Germline CDR1 and CDR2: SGDLS and YYNGEE. The DNA for the CDR3 is TGTGCCAGCAGCGTAGAGACAGATACGCAGTATTTT. Amino acid sequence: CASSVETDTQYF.

This rearrangement joins TRBV7-8 to TRBJ2-7; D unresolved. With 5 bases removed from V and 3 bases from J, the gap between germline ends came to 11 bases. CDR1 and CDR2 from the germline V gene are SGHVS and FQNEAQ. This CDR3 is built from 13 residues. The CDR3 protein is CASSPWRFYEQYF. In DNA form, the CDR3 reads TGTGCCAGCAGCCCTTGGAGATTCTACGAGCAGTACTTC.

V and J are TRBV29-1 and TRBJ2-3, with D perhaps TRBD1 (5 bases). This CDR3 spans 11 amino acids. Per the germline V gene, CDR1 is SQVTM and CDR2 is ANQGSEA. V was cut by 7 bases and J by 9 bases, with 14 bases left in between. In nucleotides, the CDR3 is TGCAGCGGGCTCTTAGGGGCCACGCAGTATTTT. Translating it yields CSGLLGATQYF.

This clone was detected a few times. V and J are TRBV2 and TRBJ2-1; 7 bases are shared with TRBD2. V was clipped by 7 bases and J by 10 bases; unmatched bases: 7. The V gene's germline CDR1 is SNHLY and CDR2 FYNNEI. The CDR3 has 12 residues. CDR3 residues: CASNGGSAEQFF. As DNA, the CDR3 is TGTGCCAGCAACGGGGGGTCGGCAGAGCAGTTCTTC.

The rearrangement uses TRBV2 and TRBJ2-7; TRBD1 agrees at 10 bases. This CDR3 contains 14 residues. Looked up from germline, CDR1 is SNHLY and CDR2 is FYNNEI. J gave up 7 bases and V 4 bases, and 7 bases lay outside the gene matches. CDR3 sequence (DNA): TGTGCCAGCAGTGCCCCCTGGACAGGGGGGGAGCAGTACTTC. Translation gives CASSAPWTGGEQYF.

This rearrangement joins TRBV11-3 to TRBJ2-5; D is unresolved. Trimming removed 4 bases from V and 4 bases from J, with 10 bases in between. Germline loops: CDR1 SGHNT, CDR2 YENEEA. The CDR3 contains 13 residues. CDR3 in DNA: TGTGCCAGCAGCTCCGTCTGGGGAGAGACCCAGTACTTC. Amino acid sequence: CASSSVWGETQYF. Together with reference TRBV11-3 and TRBJ2-5, the CDR3 gives the full variable domain: EAGVVQSPRYKIIEKKQPVAFWCNPISGHNTLYWYLQNLGQGPELLIRYENEEAVDDSQLPKDRFSAERLKGVDSTLKIQPAELGDSAVYLCASSSVWGETQYFGPGTRLLVL.

The genes are TRBV21-1 and TRBJ1-5; the table's D gene call, TRBD1, was not cross checked with the DNA. TRBV21-1 is shown as a pseudogene. The CDR3 is 15 residues long. The CDR3: CASVFGTGPNQPQHF. The CDR3 DNA reads as TGTGCCAGCGTTTTCGGGACAGGGCCTAATCAGCCCCAGCATTTT.

The rearrangement joins TRBV18 to TRBJ2-1; a possible D gene is TRBD2 (6 bases). The CDR3 extends over 12 amino acids. Germline V gene lookup returns CDR1 KGHSH and CDR2 LQKENI. V was cut by 6 bases and J by 7 bases, with 10 bases left in between. In DNA, the CDR3 is TGTGCCAGCTCCAGTGGGGGGAATGAGCAGTTCTTC. This encodes CASSSGGNEQFF.

The chain recombines TRBV6-1 with TRBJ2-5, with a tentative D call TRBD1 (6 bases). The length of the CDR3 is 16 residues. The ends were cut back, 2 bases at V and 0 bases at J, with 13 bases in the middle. The germline CDR1 and CDR2 sequences are MNHNS and SASEGT. CDR3: CASSEMTGLYQETQYF. CDR3 DNA sequence: TGTGCCAGCAGTGAAATGACAGGATTGTACCAAGAGACCCAGTACTTC.

The V gene is TRBV2, the J gene TRBJ1-6; perhaps TRBD1 as D (6 bases). Germline loops: CDR1 SNHLY, CDR2 FYNNEI. Trimming left V 4 bases short and J 17 bases short, with 12 bases between. The CDR3 runs 11 residues. The chain's CDR3 is CASSADQGIHF. As DNA, the CDR3 is TGTGCCAGCAGTGCCGACCAGGGGATCCACTTT.

This clone came up a few times. The gene calls are TRBV9 and TRBJ1-1; D may be TRBD1 (6 bases). The CDR3 contains 12 residues. Trimming left V 6 bases short and J 9 bases short, with 15 bases between. Germline CDR1 reads SGDLS; CDR2 reads YYNGEE. CDR3 nucleotides: TGTGCCAGCACCCCCGTAGGGGGAAAAGCTTTCTTT. It translates to CASTPVGGKAFF.